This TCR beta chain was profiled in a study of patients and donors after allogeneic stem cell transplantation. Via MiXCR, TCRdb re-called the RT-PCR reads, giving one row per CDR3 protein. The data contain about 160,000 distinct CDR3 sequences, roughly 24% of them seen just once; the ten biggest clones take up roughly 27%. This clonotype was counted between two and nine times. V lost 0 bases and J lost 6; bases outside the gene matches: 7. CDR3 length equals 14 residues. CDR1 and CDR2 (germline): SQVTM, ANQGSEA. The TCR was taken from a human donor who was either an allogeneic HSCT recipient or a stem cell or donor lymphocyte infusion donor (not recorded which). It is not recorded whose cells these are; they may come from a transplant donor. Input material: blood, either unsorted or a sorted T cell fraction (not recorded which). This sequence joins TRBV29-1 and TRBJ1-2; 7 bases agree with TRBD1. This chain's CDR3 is CSVEDRGQGDGYTF. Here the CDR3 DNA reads TGCAGCGTTGAAGATCGAGGGCAGGGGGATGGCTACACCTTC.